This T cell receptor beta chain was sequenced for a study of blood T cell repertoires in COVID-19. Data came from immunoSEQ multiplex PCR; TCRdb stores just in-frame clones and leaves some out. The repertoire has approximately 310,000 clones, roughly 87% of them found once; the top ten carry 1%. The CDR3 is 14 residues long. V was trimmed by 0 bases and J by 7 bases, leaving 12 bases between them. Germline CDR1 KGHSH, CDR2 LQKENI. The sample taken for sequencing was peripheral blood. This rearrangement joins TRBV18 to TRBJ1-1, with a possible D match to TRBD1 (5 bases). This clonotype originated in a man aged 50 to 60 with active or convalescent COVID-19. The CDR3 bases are TGTGCCAGCTCACCACCGTCCAGGGTCGGTGAAGCTTTCTTT. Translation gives CASSPPSRVGEAFF.